What follows are 32 T cell receptor beta chains derived from one specimen sequenced in a study of read filtering for tumor transcriptome and immune sequencing. This library used roughly 400 ng RNA and molecular barcoded adaptors spanning alpha/delta and beta/gamma chains. TCRdb redid the calling of the reads with MiXCR, one entry per CDR3 protein. This table holds approximately 93,000 distinct CDR3 sequences, about 22% found once. Input material: a population of CD138-negative cells sorted from bone marrow. The receptors originated from a donor at least 40 years old with multiple myeloma.

This clonotype has just a few counts. The V gene is TRBV18, the J gene TRBJ2-1; 9 bases match TRBD1. In germline, CDR1 is KGHSH, CDR2 LQKENI. The CDR3 consists of 13 residues. Trimming took 6 bases from V and 6 from J; bases not matched to a gene: 3. CDR3 nucleotide sequence: TGTGCCAGCTCCCGACAGGGGGGCAATGAGCAGTTCTTC. It is translated as CASSRQGGNEQFF.

Concerning this clonotype: A single base separates this from a much larger clone, so it may be a read error. This rearrangement joins TRBV6-5 to TRBJ2-3, with D perhaps matching TRBD1 (5 bases). Germline V gene sequence: CDR1 MNHEY, CDR2 SVGAGI. V was cut by 4 bases and J by 2 bases, with 7 bases left in between. The CDR3 runs to 13 residues. DNA for the CDR3: TGTGCCAGCAGTTTACAGGTCACAGATACGCAGTATTTT. Translation gives CASSLQVTDTQYF.

This clonotype was seen ten or more times. The chain is built from TRBV6-1 and TRBJ1-1, with D hard to call. Germline V gives CDR1 MNHNS, CDR2 SASEGT. CDR3 length: 13 amino acids. V was cut by 1 base and J by 1 base, with 4 bases left in between. The CDR3 loop reads CASSEVRNTEAFF. The DNA of the CDR3 is TGTGCCAGCAGTGAAGTCAGGAACACTGAAGCTTTCTTT.

Ten or more counts support this clonotype. The chain is built from TRBV7-2 and TRBJ2-1; TRBD2 might be the D (6 bases). Germline assignment: CDR1 SGHTA and CDR2 FQGNSA. CDR3 length equals 14 residues. V was pared by 2 bases and J by 8 bases, with 13 bases between. CDR3 in DNA: TGTGCCAGCAGCTTACGGCTAGCGAGCGATGAGCAGTTCTTC. It translates to CASSLRLASDEQFF.

This clonotype has only a few counts. The chain combines TRBV6-2 or TRBV6-3 with TRBJ2-7; TRBD2 agrees at 10 bases. The CDR3 is 14 amino acids. With 2 bases clipped from V and 4 bases from J, the junction kept 2 bases outside the gene matches. The germline V gene has CDR1 MNHEY and CDR2 SVGEGT. CDR3 amino acids: CASSYLAGEYEQYF. In nucleotides, the CDR3 is TGTGCCAGCAGTTACCTAGCGGGGGAATACGAGCAGTACTTC.

This clonotype was counted ten times or more. The CDR3 protein is CASSSGPEAFF. In DNA, the CDR3 is TGTGCCAGCAGCTCCGGTCCCGAAGCTTTCTTT. The rearrangement uses TRBV6-2 or TRBV6-3 and TRBJ1-1; D call uncertain. Germline V CDR1 and CDR2: MNHEY, SVGEGT. V was clipped by 6 bases and J by 8 bases, with 10 bases between them. This CDR3 has 11 amino acids.

This clonotype was counted between two and nine times. V is TRBV27 and J is TRBJ2-1; 7 bases are a match to TRBD2. V was pared by 0 bases and J by 3 bases, with 5 bases of the junction left unmatched. This CDR3 contains 16 residues. Germline V gene data show CDR1 as MNHEY and CDR2 as SMNVEV (reference sequence). The CDR3 DNA reads TGTGCCAGCAGTTTATCACTAACGGGGGGCTACAATGAGCAGTTCTTC. Translated, it gives CASSLSLTGGYNEQFF.

Of note for this clonotype: A much larger clone sits a single nucleotide away, making a read error possible. The rearrangement uses TRBV7-2 and TRBJ2-2; D not certain. Germline loops: CDR1 SGHTA, CDR2 FQGNSA. This CDR3 has 13 amino acids. The CDR3 DNA sequence: TGTGTCAGCAGCTTACTAACCCACGGGGAGCTGTTTTTT. Its protein is CVSSLLTHGELFF.

The sample holds many counts of this clonotype. The chain joins TRBV7-6 to TRBJ2-7, with 10 nucleotides matching TRBD2. CDR3 length equals 15 residues. Germline V gene lookup returns CDR1 SGHVS and CDR2 FNYEAQ. Trimming removed 1 base from V and 4 bases from J; junction bases left unmatched: 4. In DNA form, the CDR3 reads TGTGCCAGCAGCTTAGGTAGCGGGGGGACTTACGAGCAGTACTTC. Protein sequence: CASSLGSGGTYEQYF.

With respect to this clonotype: This may be a read error, as it is one base from a much larger clone. J is TRBJ1-1 and V is TRBV7-8, with D unresolved. Germline CDR1 is SGHVS and CDR2 is FQNEAQ. CDR3 length: 14 residues. This CDR3 reads CASGLRAGNTEAFF. DNA of the CDR3: TGTGCCAGCGGCTTAAGGGCAGGAAACACTGAAGCTTTCTTT.

As regards this clonotype: A much larger clonotype is one base distant, so this may be a read error. This chain connects TRBV29-1 to TRBJ2-3, with unresolved D. V lost 8 bases, J lost 6 bases, and 9 bases lay in between. This CDR3 spans 10 amino acids. The germline V gene has CDR1 SQVTM and CDR2 ANQGSEA. CDR3 loop: CSYGVDTQYF. The CDR3 region has the DNA TGCAGCTATGGGGTGGATACGCAGTATTTT.

On this clonotype: This may be a read error: a much more frequent sequence differs by one nucleotide. This chain connects TRBV7-3 to TRBJ2-2, with TRBD2 matching over 8 bases. J lost 6 bases, V lost 0 bases, and 6 bases had no gene match. The CDR3 runs 16 residues. Germline V gene lookup returns CDR1 SGHTA and CDR2 FQGTGA. The CDR3 here is CASSLTVGGVSGELFF. CDR3 coding DNA: TGTGCCAGCAGCTTAACGGTCGGGGGGGTCTCCGGGGAGCTGTTTTTT.

This clonotype was counted at least ten times. This chain joins TRBV7-3 and TRBJ2-5; the D call may be TRBD1 or TRBD2 (6 bases each). V was cut by 1 base and J by 4 bases, with 16 bases left in between. Germline V gives CDR1 SGHTA, CDR2 FQGTGA. This CDR3 contains 16 residues. In nucleotides, the CDR3 is TGTGCCAGCAGCTTAATTTTCACAGGAGGGGGAGAGACCCAGTACTTC. Its translation is CASSLIFTGGGETQYF.

This clonotype was found once. A much larger clone sits a single nucleotide away, making a read error possible. The chain combines TRBV2 with TRBJ2-7; D might be TRBD2 (7 bases). Trimming shortened V by 8 bases and J by 3 bases, and 20 bases separated the two germline ends. Germline CDR1 SNHLY, CDR2 FYNNEI. This CDR3 region has 15 residues. The CDR3 DNA is TGTGCCAGCTCCCTAAGAGCGGGGACAAGCTACGAGCAGTACTTC. The encoded protein is CASSLRAGTSYEQYF.

Remarks on this clonotype: It may be a read error: a sequence one base away is much more abundant. The V and J genes are TRBV30 and TRBJ1-1; 7 nucleotides align to TRBD1. CDR3 size: 14 residues. Germline V lookup: CDR1 GTSNPN, CDR2 SVGIG (reference sequence). The V segment lost 3 bases and the J segment 10 bases; nucleotides outside the gene matches: 14. This chain's CDR3 is CAWSAGTDDSGAFF. The CDR3, as DNA: TGTGCCTGGAGCGCCGGGACAGACGATTCGGGAGCTTTCTTT.

In this sample, this clonotype turned up a few times. The chain combines TRBV25-1 with TRBJ2-3; 13 bases are shared with TRBD2. The CDR3 covers 18 residues. Germline V gene data show CDR1 as MGHDK and CDR2 as SYGVNS. The V and J ends lost 1 base and 6 bases, in that order; junction bases with no gene match: 10. DNA for the CDR3: TGTGCCAGCAGTGAATCCCCCCGACTAGCGGGGGGTCTTGATACGCAGTATTTT. This gives the protein CASSESPRLAGGLDTQYF. Full variable domain (missing parts from reference TRBV25-1 and TRBJ2-3): EADIYQTPRYLVIGTGKKITLECSQTMGHDKMYWYQQDPGMELHLIHYSYGVNSTEKGDLSSESTVSRIRTEHFPLTLESARPSHTSQYLCASSESPRLAGGLDTQYFGPGTRLTVL.

This clonotype was detected ten times or more. The chain has TRBV28 and TRBJ2-7, with D perhaps matching TRBD1 or TRBD2 (6 bases each). There are 14 residues in the CDR3. The V gene's germline CDR1 is MDHEN and CDR2 SYDVKM. Trimming pared 6 bases from V and 2 bases from J, leaving 14 bases between. The CDR3 DNA reads TGTGCCAGCAGACTAGGGGGAGGAACCTACGAGCAGTACTTC. This sequence encodes CASRLGGGTYEQYF.

As concerns this clonotype: Given a far larger clone just one base away, this is likely a sequencing read error. This rearrangement joins TRBV12-3 or TRBV12-4 to TRBJ1-6, with D uncertain. The CDR3 is made up of 12 amino acids. The CDR3 nucleotides read TGTGCCAGCAGCCTCGACGGACCTCAGGCTCTCTTT. Translated: CASSLDGPQALF.

This clonotype counts as medium-sized. The chain employs TRBV11-2 and TRBJ2-1; TRBD2 aligns across 12 bases. The length of the CDR3 is 17 residues. Germline-derived CDR1 and CDR2 are SGHAT and FQNNGV. The junction had 10 bases not matched to a gene; V was cut back by 4 bases and J by 6 bases. The chain's CDR3 is CASSSRTLAGGLNEQFF. As DNA, the CDR3 is TGTGCCAGCAGCTCGCGGACACTAGCGGGGGGCCTCAATGAGCAGTTCTTC.

This clonotype was picked up a small number of times. The chain is built from TRBV4-1 and TRBJ1-2; TRBD1 matches 7 bases. Germline values: CDR1 MGHRA, CDR2 YSYEKL. V trimming: 3 bases; J trimming: 2 bases; junction bases outside the gene matches: 0. This CDR3 contains 13 residues. The CDR3 reads CASSQGQNYGYTF. The CDR3 bases are TGCGCCAGCAGCCAGGGACAGAACTATGGCTACACCTTC.

By frequency in the sample, this clonotype is medium-sized. This chain uses TRBV27 with TRBJ2-1, with TRBD1 matching over 11 bases. The V gene's germline CDR1 is MNHEY and CDR2 SMNVEV (reference sequence). V was clipped by 4 bases and J by 8 bases; unmatched bases: 7. The CDR3 length is 15 residues. The DNA of the CDR3 is TGTGCCAGCAGTTCACCGGGACAGGGGGTCGATGAGCAGTTCTTC. It encodes CASSSPGQGVDEQFF.

This clonotype was detected many times. The chain employs TRBV24-1 and TRBJ2-2; D is unresolved. The germline gives CDR1 KGHDR, CDR2 SFDVKD. CDR3 length equals 13 residues. Trimming removed 4 bases at V and 5 bases at J, with 7 bases between. The CDR3 reads CATSEQITGELFF. The CDR3 DNA reads TGTGCCACCAGTGAACAGATAACCGGGGAGCTGTTTTTT.

This clonotype was recorded many times. The DNA of the CDR3 is TGTGCCAGCAGCGACTATACGGACACTGAAGCTTTCTTT. It translates to CASSDYTDTEAFF. This chain uses TRBV6-5 with TRBJ1-1; D remains unclear. The V end was cut by 6 bases, the J end by 3 bases, with 11 bases between. This CDR3 has 13 residues. From germline, CDR1 is MNHEY and CDR2 SVGAGI.

This clonotype showed up many times. The gene calls are TRBV19 and TRBJ2-2, with D hard to call. This CDR3 has 11 amino acids. V was trimmed by 7 bases and J by 7 bases, leaving 7 bases between them. Germline CDR1 and CDR2: LNHDA and SQIVND (reference sequence). Here the CDR3 DNA reads TGTGCCAGTATAGGAGTCGGGGAGCTGTTTTTT. It yields the protein CASIGVGELFF.

This clonotype was detected only once. One junction end disagrees with the germline gene, perhaps due to a read error. This chain links TRBV5-1 with TRBJ2-3, with a weak D call TRBD1 (6 bases). The V gene's germline CDR1 is SGHRS and CDR2 YFSETQ. The CDR3 runs 15 residues. CDR3 loop: CASSLLGHQSDTRYF. DNA for the CDR3: TGCGCCAGCAGCTTGCTGGGACACCAGTCGGATACGCGGTATTTT. Full variable domain (outside the CDR3, taken from reference TRBV5-1 and TRBJ2-3): KAGVTQTPRYLIKTRGQQVTLSCSPISGHRSVSWYQQTPGQGLQFLFEYFSETQRNKGNFPGRFSGRQFSNSRSEMNVSTLELGDSALYLCASSLLGHQSDTRYFGPGTRLTVL.

Concerning this clonotype: A read error may be the cause here, since a much bigger clone is one base away. The rearrangement links TRBV5-1 to TRBJ2-7, with D possibly matching TRBD1 (6 bases). Germline V gene data show CDR1 as SGHRS and CDR2 as YFSETQ. The CDR3 spans 15 residues. Written as DNA, the CDR3 is TGCGCCAGCAGCTCGCTAACAGGGTACTCCTACGAGCAGTGCTTC. Translated: CASSSLTGYSYEQCF.

This clonotype was seen ten or more times. The V and J genes are TRBV20-1 and TRBJ1-1; D gene unclear. CDR1 and CDR2 from the germline V gene are DFQATT and SNEGSKA (reference sequence). The CDR3 totals 9 residues. V was cut by 8 bases and J by 10 bases, with 11 bases left in between. The CDR3 region has the DNA TGCAGTCCCGGGCAGCCAGCTTTCTTT. This translates into CSPGQPAFF.

This clonotype was observed a few times. The rearrangement joins TRBV5-6 to TRBJ2-1, with D hard to call. Germline lookup yields CDR1 SGHDT and CDR2 YYEEEE. CDR3 length: 16 residues. V lost 0 bases, J lost 8 bases, and 18 bases lay in between. DNA for the CDR3: TGTGCCAGCAGCTTGGCCTTACTACCCGAGGTCGATGAGCAGTTCTTC. This translates into CASSLALLPEVDEQFF.

This clonotype was seen many times. The CDR3 DNA reads TGCAGCGTGAGGGACCCCTTCAGCACAGATACGCAGTATTTT. It is translated as CSVRDPFSTDTQYF. This chain links TRBV29-1 with TRBJ2-3; tentatively, D is TRBD1 or TRBD2 (5 bases each). From germline, CDR1 is SQVTM and CDR2 ANQGSEA. The CDR3 loop spans 14 amino acids. The ends were cut back, 6 bases at V and 0 bases at J, with 13 bases in the middle.

The sample holds many counts of this clonotype. The chain joins TRBV2 to TRBJ2-3; 9 positions agree with TRBD2. V dropped 3 bases and J dropped 5; count of bases not matched to a gene: 3. The germline gives CDR1 SNHLY, CDR2 FYNNEI. This CDR3 is 14 amino acids long. Here the CDR3 reads CASSESSGVDTQYF. DNA of the CDR3: TGTGCCAGCAGTGAGTCTAGCGGGGTAGATACGCAGTATTTT.

This clonotype was seen many times. The J gene is TRBJ1-4, the V gene TRBV27, with D maybe TRBD1 (5 bases). CDR3 length: 15 residues. The V end was cut by 1 base, the J end by 5 bases, with 11 bases between. The germline V gene encodes CDR1 MNHEY and CDR2 SMNVEV (reference sequence). The chain's CDR3 is CASSLYGGYNEKLFF. In nucleotides, the CDR3 is TGTGCCAGCAGTTTATATGGGGGGTACAATGAAAAACTGTTTTTT.

This clonotype was detected many times. V is TRBV28 and J is TRBJ2-1, with 12 bases matching TRBD2. Germline CDR1 and CDR2: MDHEN and SYDVKM. Trimming removed 11 bases from V and 7 bases from J; junction bases left unmatched: 9. The CDR3 is made up of 14 amino acids. The CDR3 DNA reads as TGTGCCGGTACTAGCGGGGGGCTCTTAAATGAGCAGTTCTTC. Translated, it gives CAGTSGGLLNEQFF.